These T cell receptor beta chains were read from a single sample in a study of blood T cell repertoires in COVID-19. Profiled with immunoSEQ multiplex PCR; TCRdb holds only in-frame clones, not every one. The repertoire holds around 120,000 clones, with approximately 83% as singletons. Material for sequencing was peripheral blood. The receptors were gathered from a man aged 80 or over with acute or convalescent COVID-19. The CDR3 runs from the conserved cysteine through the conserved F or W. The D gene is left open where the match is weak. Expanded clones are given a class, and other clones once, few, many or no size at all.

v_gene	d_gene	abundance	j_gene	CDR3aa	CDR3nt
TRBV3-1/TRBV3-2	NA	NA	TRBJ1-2	CASSQDWQGSSNYGYTF	TGTGCCAGCAGCCAAGACTGGCAGGGCTCTTCTAACTATGGCTACACCTTC
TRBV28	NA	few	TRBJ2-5	CASSFEGWEETQYF	TGTGCCAGCAGTTTCGAGGGATGGGAAGAGACCCAGTACTTC
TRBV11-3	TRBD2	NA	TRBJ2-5	CASSNGLAGQETQYF	TGTGCCAGCAGTAACGGACTAGCGGGCCAAGAGACCCAGTACTTC
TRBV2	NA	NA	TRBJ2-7	CASKQTGVDEQYF	TGTGCCAGCAAACAGACAGGCGTAGATGAGCAGTACTTC
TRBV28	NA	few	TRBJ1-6	CASSRQDTSFSPLHF	TGTGCCAGCAGTCGACAGGACACCTCGTTTTCACCCCTCCACTTT
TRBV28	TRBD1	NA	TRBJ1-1	CASSGQGLQAFF	TGTGCCAGCAGTGGACAGGGTTTGCAGGCTTTCTTT
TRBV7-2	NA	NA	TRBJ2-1	CASSLVKTSNEQFF	TGTGCCAGCAGCTTAGTGAAAACTAGCAATGAGCAGTTCTTC
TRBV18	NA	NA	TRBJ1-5	CASSPPSPGNQPQHF	TGTGCCAGCTCACCCCCTAGCCCTGGCAATCAGCCCCAGCATTTT
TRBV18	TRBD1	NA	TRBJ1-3	CASSPRDKGGAFGNTIYF	TGTGCCAGCTCACCACGAGATAAAGGGGGCGCCTTTGGAAACACCATATATTTT
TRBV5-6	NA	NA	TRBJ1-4	CASSLPGPGEKLFF	TGTGCCAGCAGCTTACCAGGGCCCGGTGAAAAACTGTTTTTT
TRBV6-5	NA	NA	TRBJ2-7	CASETRGSYEQYF	TGTGCCAGTGAGACCAGGGGTTCCTACGAGCAGTACTTC
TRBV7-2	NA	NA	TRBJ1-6	CASSFLAGVDSPLHF	TGTGCCAGCAGCTTTTTGGCAGGGGTCGATTCACCCCTCCACTTT
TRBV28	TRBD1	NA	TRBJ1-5	CASSSRNRQGQPQHF	TGTGCCAGCAGTTCACGGAACCGACAGGGTCAGCCCCAGCATTTT
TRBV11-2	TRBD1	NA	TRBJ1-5	CASSSGTGDRYSNQPQHF	TGTGCCAGCAGCTCCGGGACAGGAGACCGATATAGCAATCAGCCCCAGCATTTT
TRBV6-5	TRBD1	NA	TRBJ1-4	CASSGQGINEKLFF	TGTGCCAGCTCTGGACAGGGAATTAATGAAAAACTGTTTTTT
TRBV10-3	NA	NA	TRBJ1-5	CAISDATGSNNQPQHF	TGTGCCATCAGTGATGCAACAGGGTCCAACAATCAGCCCCAGCATTTT
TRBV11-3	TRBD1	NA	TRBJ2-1	CASSSRTGGNEQFF	TGTGCCAGCAGCTCCCGGACAGGGGGCAATGAGCAGTTCTTC
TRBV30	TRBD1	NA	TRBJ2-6	CAWRRGTGGLSGANVLTF	TGTGCCTGGAGGAGGGGGACAGGAGGTCTTTCTGGGGCCAACGTCCTGACTTTC